This passage covers 9 T cell receptor beta chains from one sample sequenced in a study of siplizumab effects on memory and regulatory T cells (dated by TCRdb to 2018 to 2020). The library relied on the immunoSEQ multiplex PCR assay. TCRdb took over this immuneACCESS table, retaining in-frame rearrangements with V and J assigned. Such tables are incomplete; in checked studies, under half of the missing clones stem from an unresolved V gene, and the remainder is unexplained. This sample gives 75,000 to 100,000 clones in total; approximately 95% of them show up just once. Of the sample, 0.3% is held by the ten largest clones. Sequencing was performed on non-Treg CD4+ T cells sorted from blood. Read against the paper, the sample's cell subset or site label means: FACS-sorted unstimulated CD4+ non-regulatory T cells. Receptor source: a human donor in good health.

This clone appeared once. This rearrangement joins TRBV10-3 to TRBJ2-7; D not resolved. Trimming took 3 bases from V and 8 from J, leaving 17 bases between them. The CDR3 totals 14 residues. Germline V gives CDR1 ENHRY, CDR2 SYGVKD. The CDR3 coding sequence is TGTGCCATCAGTGACGGTCAGGCTGTTAGTAAGCAGTACTTC. Protein: CAISDGQAVSKQYF.

V and J are TRBV2 and TRBJ2-5, with 7 bases aligning to TRBD2. The end of the DNA aligns better with TRBJ2-7, so the J call may be wrong. Germline CDR1 SNHLY, CDR2 FYNNEI. The CDR3 covers 15 residues. This CDR3 reads CASRASGANSYEQYF. Written as DNA, the CDR3 is TGTGCCAGCAGGGCGAGCGGGGCTAACTCCTACGAGCAGTACTTC.

The chain recombines TRBV6-1 with TRBJ2-2; D remains unclear. Trimming left V 6 bases short and J 3 bases short, with 5 bases between. Per the germline V gene, CDR1 is MNHNS and CDR2 is SASEGT. This CDR3 is 12 amino acids long. DNA for the CDR3: TGTGCCAGCAGCCGGGACACCGGGGAGCTGTTTTTT. Amino acids: CASSRDTGELFF.

V is TRBV2 and J is TRBJ1-1; D call uncertain. CDR3 length: 14 residues. Germline assignment: CDR1 SNHLY and CDR2 FYNNEI. The germline V and J ends were trimmed by 4 bases and 11 bases, with 20 bases remaining between them. In nucleotides, the CDR3 is TGTGCCAGCAGTGTAAACCGGGCCCCGGGCGTGGCTTTCTTT. As protein: CASSVNRAPGVAFF. Complete variable domain (other parts from reference TRBV2 and TRBJ1-1): EPEVTQTPSHQVTQMGQEVILRCVPISNHLYFYWYRQILGQKVEFLVSFYNNEISEKSEIFDDQFSVERPDGSNFTLKIRSTKLEDSAMYFCASSVNRAPGVAFFGQGTRLTVV.

The V gene is TRBV30, the J gene TRBJ1-6; TRBD1 might be the D (5 bases). The V gene's germline CDR1 is GTSNPN and CDR2 SVGIG (reference sequence). The length of the CDR3 is 16 residues. V lost 3 bases and J lost 0, with 12 bases in between. The CDR3 here is CAWRGKGSSYNSPLHF. CDR3 DNA: TGTGCCTGGAGGGGGAAGGGGAGCTCCTATAATTCACCCCTCCACTTT.

V usage is TRBV18 and J usage is TRBJ2-7, with 7 positions matching TRBD1. Per germline, CDR1 KGHSH and CDR2 LQKENI. The CDR3 extends over 14 amino acids. J was trimmed by 5 bases and V by 0 bases; bases with no gene match: 4. CDR3 sequence (DNA): TGTGCCAGCTCACCACCGGGACAGTACCACGAGCAGTACTTC. Its translation: CASSPPGQYHEQYF.

V usage is TRBV15 and J usage is TRBJ2-1; TRBD1 matches 7 bases. Trimming cost V 5 bases and J 10 bases; bases outside gene matches: 8. The CDR3 is 13 amino acids. The V gene's germline CDR1 is LNHNV and CDR2 YYDKDF (reference sequence). In nucleotides, the CDR3 is TGTGCCACCAGCGTGCGCCGGGACAGCGAGCAGTTCTTC. It codes for CATSVRRDSEQFF.

The chain recombines TRBV6-1 with TRBJ2-1; TRBD2 aligns across 14 bases. Germline CDR1 reads MNHNS; CDR2 reads SASEGT. The CDR3 covers 16 residues. Trimming cost V 4 bases and J 9 bases; bases outside gene matches: 8. CDR3 in DNA: TGTGCCAGCAGTGGACTAGCGGGAGGGCCGTCCGGTGAGCAGTTCTTC. This gives the protein CASSGLAGGPSGEQFF.

The V call is TRBV7-9, the J call TRBJ2-5; 9 bases are shared with TRBD1. This CDR3 has 14 amino acids. Trimming at V came to 5 bases and at J to 5 bases, leaving 6 bases not matched to a gene. Germline CDR1 reads SEHNR; CDR2 reads FQNEAQ (reference sequence). For the CDR3, the DNA is TGTGCCAGCAGCCGGGGACAGGGTGGGGAGACCCAGTACTTC. Translation: CASSRGQGGETQYF.